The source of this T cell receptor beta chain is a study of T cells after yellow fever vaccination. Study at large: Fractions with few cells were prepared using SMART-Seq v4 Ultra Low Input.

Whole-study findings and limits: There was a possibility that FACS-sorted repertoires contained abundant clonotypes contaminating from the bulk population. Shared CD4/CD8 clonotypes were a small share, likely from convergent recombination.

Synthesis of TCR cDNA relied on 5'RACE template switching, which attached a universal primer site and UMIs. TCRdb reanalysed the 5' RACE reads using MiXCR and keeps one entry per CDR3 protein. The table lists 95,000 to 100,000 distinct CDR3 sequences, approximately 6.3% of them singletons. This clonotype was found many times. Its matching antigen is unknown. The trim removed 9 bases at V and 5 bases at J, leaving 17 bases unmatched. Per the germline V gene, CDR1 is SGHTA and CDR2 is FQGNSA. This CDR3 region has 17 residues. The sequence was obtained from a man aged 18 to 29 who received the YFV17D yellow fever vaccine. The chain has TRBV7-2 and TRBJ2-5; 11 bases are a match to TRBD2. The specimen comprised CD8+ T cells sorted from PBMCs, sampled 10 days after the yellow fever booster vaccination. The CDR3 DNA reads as TGTGCCAGTCAGACCCTGTCGGATAGCGGGGGGGAGGAGACCCAGTACTTC. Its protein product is CASQTLSDSGGEETQYF.